The 23 T cell receptor beta chains in this list originate from one sample, sequenced in a study of identical twins. MiXCR was run by TCRdb on the 5' RACE reads, yielding one entry per CDR3 protein. Of 1.5 million or so distinct CDR3 sequences in the sample, about 32% are singletons; the top ten hold over 0.25%. Sequencing was done on a sample of cord blood. These receptors were taken from a newborn girl in good health.

In its sample, this clonotype was seen once. This sequence joins TRBV20-1 and TRBJ1-5; perhaps TRBD1 as D (6 bases). V lost 3 bases to trimming and J lost 4 bases, with 10 bases between them. The CDR3 is 13 amino acids. The germline gives CDR1 DFQATT, CDR2 SNEGSKA (reference sequence). The CDR3 coding sequence is TGCAGTGCTAGGACAGGATGGAATCAGCCCCAGCATTTT. Its protein is CSARTGWNQPQHF.

In its sample, this clonotype was seen once. The V and J genes are TRBV6-1 and TRBJ1-2; the D gene is possibly TRBD1 (6 bases). The germline V and J ends were trimmed by 6 bases and 4 bases, with 12 bases remaining between them. The CDR3 length is 13 residues. Germline CDR1 and CDR2: MNHNS and SASEGT. This CDR3 is CASRQSGVYGYTF. The CDR3 region has the DNA TGTGCCAGCAGACAATCAGGGGTCTATGGCTACACCTTC.

The chain uses TRBV27 and TRBJ2-7; 13 bases fit TRBD2. The CDR3 length is 15 residues. The germline gives CDR1 MNHEY, CDR2 SMNVEV (reference sequence). Trimming at V came to 6 bases and at J to 2 bases, leaving 4 bases not matched to a gene. CDR3 in DNA: TGTGCCAGCAGACCGGGACTAGCGGGAACCTACGAGCAGTACTTC. This translates into CASRPGLAGTYEQYF.

This clonotype was seen repeatedly, ten times or more. The J gene is TRBJ2-1, the V gene TRBV12-3 or TRBV12-4; TRBD2 matches 7 bases. After removal of 6 bases from V and 7 bases from J, the junction contained 3 bases not matched to a gene. This CDR3 is 12 amino acids long. In nucleotides, the CDR3 is TGTGCCAGCAGGGCGGGAGATAATGAGCAGTTCTTC. It is translated as CASRAGDNEQFF.

This clonotype was found a few times. The rearrangement links TRBV27 to TRBJ2-5, with D hard to call. V was clipped by 3 bases and J by 4 bases, with 18 bases between them. The CDR3 loop spans 16 amino acids. Germline V CDR1 and CDR2: MNHEY, SMNVEV (reference sequence). The chain's CDR3 is CASSFRPVPSGETQYF. CDR3 sequence (DNA): TGTGCCAGCAGTTTTCGGCCGGTACCCTCAGGAGAGACCCAGTACTTC.

This clonotype was observed a few times. V gene TRBV2 combines with J gene TRBJ2-3, with D perhaps being TRBD1 or TRBD2 (5 bases each). The CDR3 is 14 amino acids. Germline values: CDR1 SNHLY, CDR2 FYNNEI. Trimming pared 5 bases from V and 2 bases from J, leaving 11 bases between. The CDR3 DNA sequence: TGTGCCAGCAGTTTCCCGGGGCTCACAGATACGCAGTATTTT. Translated, it gives CASSFPGLTDTQYF. The full variable domain, in which reference TRBV2 and TRBJ2-3 provide the parts outside the CDR3, is EPEVTQTPSHQVTQMGQEVILRCVPISNHLYFYWYRQILGQKVEFLVSFYNNEISEKSEIFDDQFSVERPDGSNFTLKIRSTKLEDSAMYFCASSFPGLTDTQYFGPGTRLTVL.

This clonotype was counted at least ten times. This chain links TRBV6-6 with TRBJ2-7; D not resolved. CDR1 is MNHNY and CDR2 is SVGAGI in the germline V gene (reference sequence). CDR3 length equals 13 residues. The ends were cut back, 4 bases at V and 3 bases at J, with 10 bases in the middle. The CDR3 DNA reads as TGTGCCAGCAGTTTCGGACCGATCTACGAGCAGTACTTC. This gives the protein CASSFGPIYEQYF.

CDR3 residues: CASSQPTGYYGYTF. DNA of the CDR3: TGCGCCAGCAGCCAACCCACAGGGTACTATGGCTACACCTTC. V is TRBV4-1 and J is TRBJ1-2; maybe TRBD1 (6 bases). Per the germline V gene, CDR1 is MGHRA and CDR2 is YSYEKL. The CDR3 sequence is 14 residues long. Trimming left V 2 bases short and J 3 bases short, with 10 bases between.

About this clonotype: One end of the junction does not line up with germline, which may come from a read error. The chain carries TRBV11-3 and TRBJ2-1; D possibly corresponds to TRBD1 (5 bases). The CDR3 length is 16 residues. Per germline, CDR1 SGHNT and CDR2 YENEEA. The CDR3 bases are TGTGCCAGCAGCTTACCGGGCTGGGGCTCCTACAGTGAGCAGTTCTTC. It encodes CASSLPGWGSYSEQFF.

This rearrangement joins TRBV6-6 to TRBJ1-6; 7 bases fit TRBD1. The CDR3 has 13 residues. Trimming at V came to 6 bases and at J to 9 bases, leaving 5 bases not matched to a gene. From germline, CDR1 is MNHNY and CDR2 SVGAGI (reference sequence). CDR3 DNA sequence: TGTGCCAGCAGGGGACAGCTGAGTTCACCCCTCCACTTT. Translated: CASRGQLSSPLHF.

This clonotype was seen only a few times. The chain uses TRBV29-1 and TRBJ2-1; 7 nucleotides agree with TRBD2. The germline V gene has CDR1 SQVTM and CDR2 ANQGSEA. There are 13 residues in the CDR3. J was trimmed by 9 bases and V by 7 bases; bases with no gene match: 12. Here the CDR3 DNA reads TGCAGCGCCGGACCCGGGGGGAGGTTTGAGCAGTTCTTC. Translated, it gives CSAGPGGRFEQFF.

The rearrangement links TRBV25-1 to TRBJ1-2; D is ambiguous. This CDR3 spans 13 amino acids. Trimming stripped 3 bases from V and 0 bases from J, with 5 bases between. Germline V CDR1 and CDR2: MGHDK, SYGVNS. DNA for the CDR3: TGTGCCAGCAGTGACGGAACTAACTATGGCTACACCTTC. It is translated as CASSDGTNYGYTF.

The CDR3 region has the DNA TGTGCCAGCAGCTTAGACGGACGGACTTATAGCAATCAGCCCCAGCATTTT. Protein product: CASSLDGRTYSNQPQHF. V is TRBV11-2 and J is TRBJ1-5; D is undetermined. The CDR3 covers 17 residues. The V gene lost 0 bases and the J gene lost 0 bases, with 12 bases spanning the gap. CDR1 is SGHAT, CDR2 FQNNGV, per germline.

V and J are TRBV3-1 and TRBJ2-1, with 9 bases identical to TRBD2. The V and J ends lost 3 bases and 0 bases, in that order; junction bases with no gene match: 6. Per germline, CDR1 LGHDT and CDR2 YNNKEL (reference sequence). This CDR3 spans 17 amino acids. In nucleotides, the CDR3 is TGTGCCAGCAGCCAGACTAGCGGAGCCGTCTCCTACAATGAGCAGTTCTTC. Translated: CASSQTSGAVSYNEQFF.

The chain recombines TRBV28 with TRBJ1-2, with 7 bases lining up with TRBD1. The CDR3 has 16 residues. V was clipped by 4 bases and J by 5 bases; unmatched bases: 13. Germline-derived CDR1 and CDR2 are MDHEN and SYDVKM. This chain's CDR3 is CASSSRDRPLWYGYTF. The CDR3 DNA reads as TGTGCCAGCAGTTCCCGGGACAGACCGCTCTGGTATGGCTACACCTTC.

This clonotype showed up just a few times. The chain couples TRBV5-1 to TRBJ2-7, with TRBD2 matching 10 bases. The CDR3 has 18 amino acids. V trimming: 0 bases; J trimming: 0 bases; junction bases outside the gene matches: 9. CDR1 is SGHRS and CDR2 is YFSETQ in the germline V gene. CDR3 bases: TGCGCCAGCAGCTTGGTACCGGGGACTAGCGTCCCCTCCTACGAGCAGTACTTC. Protein sequence: CASSLVPGTSVPSYEQYF.

The V call is TRBV20-1, the J call TRBJ2-7; 11 bases match TRBD2. Germline V CDR1 and CDR2: DFQATT, SNEGSKA (reference sequence). The V and J ends lost 6 bases and 7 bases, in that order; junction bases with no gene match: 17. The CDR3 is made up of 16 amino acids. The CDR3 DNA follows: TGCAGTGCCGGGCGACTAGCGGGATCACCAGGGAATGAGCAGTACTTC. Its protein product is CSAGRLAGSPGNEQYF.

The rearrangement joins TRBV12-5 to TRBJ2-3; unclear D gene. The germline CDR1 and CDR2 sequences are LGHNT and FRNRAP. V dropped 3 bases and J dropped 7 bases, with 11 bases sitting between them. The CDR3 has 13 residues. CDR3 sequence (DNA): TGTGCTAGTGGTTTACCGCCCCGGCATACGCAGTATTTT. Translation: CASGLPPRHTQYF.

This clonotype was seen repeatedly, ten times or more. The chain uses TRBV29-1 and TRBJ2-3; 7 positions match TRBD1. After removal of 3 bases from V and 2 bases from J, the junction contained 11 bases not matched to a gene. Per the germline V gene, CDR1 is SQVTM and CDR2 is ANQGSEA. This CDR3 has 16 amino acids. CDR3 nucleotides: TGCAGCGTTGATCCTCCATCCGGGACAGCCACAGATACGCAGTATTTT. It encodes CSVDPPSGTATDTQYF.

The chain is built from TRBV20-1 and TRBJ2-3; possible D gene TRBD1, 6 bases. The germline V gene has CDR1 DFQATT and CDR2 SNEGSKA (reference sequence). V lost 6 bases and J lost 0, with 13 bases in between. The CDR3 consists of 14 residues. CDR3 nucleotide sequence: TGCAGTGCGGGGGCACCCTCTAGCACAGATACGCAGTATTTT. As protein: CSAGAPSSTDTQYF.

This clonotype was seen more than once but under ten times. The chain has TRBV3-1 and TRBJ1-5; TRBD1 agrees at 7 bases. The CDR3 has 15 residues. The ends lost 1 base at V and 8 bases at J; junction bases unmatched: 8. Germline CDR1 LGHDT, CDR2 YNNKEL (reference sequence). The CDR3 nucleotides are TGTGCCAGCAGCCAAGGGACAGGCGGAATGAAGCCCCAGCATTTT. It is translated as CASSQGTGGMKPQHF.

The table lists this clonotype with a few counts. The chain joins TRBV5-1 to TRBJ2-1; no reliable D call. The CDR3 covers 15 residues. Germline assignment: CDR1 SGHRS and CDR2 YFSETQ. The V end lost 1 base, the J end lost 2 bases, and 10 bases lay between the germline ends. For the CDR3, the DNA is TGCGCCAGCAGCTTGCGGGTCCCTACCTACAATGAGCAGTTCTTC. This codes for CASSLRVPTYNEQFF.

This chain's CDR3 is CSARRTGMNSPLHF. CDR3 DNA sequence: TGCAGTGCTAGACGGACAGGGATGAATTCACCCCTCCACTTT. The chain joins TRBV20-1 to TRBJ1-6; TRBD1 aligns across 8 bases. The germline V gene encodes CDR1 DFQATT and CDR2 SNEGSKA (reference sequence). The CDR3 runs 14 residues. After removal of 2 bases from V and 7 bases from J, the junction contained 4 bases not matched to a gene.